The 24 T cell receptor beta chains presented below share a single source sample, sequenced in a study of identical twins. Each CDR3 protein gets one entry after TCRdb re-called the 5' RACE reads with MiXCR. This table has around 670,000 distinct CDR3 sequences, over 5% appearing once. Sequencing was performed on naive T cells sorted from blood. These receptors were collected from a young man in good health.

This clonotype showed up many times. The chain has TRBV20-1 and TRBJ2-3; TRBD2 agrees at 11 bases. Germline V gene sequence: CDR1 DFQATT, CDR2 SNEGSKA (reference sequence). The CDR3 loop spans 15 amino acids. V shed 3 bases, J shed 5 bases, and the junction held 7 bases outside the gene matches. This CDR3 reads CSASPLAGVLDTQYF. The CDR3 bases are TGCAGTGCTAGCCCACTAGCGGGAGTTTTAGATACGCAGTATTTT.

This clonotype occurred a few times. The chain joins TRBV6-2 or TRBV6-3 to TRBJ2-7; the match to TRBD1 covers 10 bases. J lost 4 bases, V lost 6 bases, and 6 bases had no gene match. Germline loops: CDR1 MNHEY, CDR2 SVGEGT. This CDR3 contains 14 residues. For the CDR3, the DNA is TGTGCCAGCAGACCGACAGGGGGCGGTTACGAGCAGTACTTC. Translated, it gives CASRPTGGGYEQYF.

The chain is built from TRBV11-1 and TRBJ2-2; TRBD2 matches 11 bases. The CDR3 has 20 residues. The J segment lost 2 bases and the V segment lost 5 bases, leaving 16 bases of the junction unmatched. The germline V gene has CDR1 SGHAT and CDR2 FQDESV (reference sequence). CDR3 residues: CASSIPLTSGASINTGELFF. The CDR3, as DNA: TGTGCCAGCAGCATTCCTCTGACTAGCGGGGCCTCCATAAACACCGGGGAGCTGTTTTTT.

This clonotype has more than one count but fewer than ten. V gene TRBV4-3 combines with J gene TRBJ2-7, with 7 bases lining up with TRBD1. Germline V CDR1 and CDR2: LGHNA, YSLEER. CDR3 length equals 17 residues. The ends lost 1 base at V and 9 bases at J; junction bases unmatched: 18. CDR3 loop: CASSQGAPGTVPPVQYF. The DNA for the CDR3 is TGCGCCAGCAGCCAAGGTGCCCCCGGGACAGTGCCGCCGGTGCAGTACTTC.

The chain uses TRBV11-3 and TRBJ2-2; D unresolved. V lost 2 bases and J lost 5, with 12 bases in between. CDR1 SGHNT and CDR2 YENEEA come from the germline V gene. The CDR3 sequence is 15 residues long. The CDR3 coding sequence is TGTGCCAGCAGCTTAAGGGTCCCTTCGACCGGGGAGCTGTTTTTT. Its translation: CASSLRVPSTGELFF. Based on the CDR3 plus reference TRBV11-3 and TRBJ2-2, the full variable domain is EAGVVQSPRYKIIEKKQPVAFWCNPISGHNTLYWYLQNLGQGPELLIRYENEEAVDDSQLPKDRFSAERLKGVDSTLKIQPAELGDSAVYLCASSLRVPSTGELFFGEGSRLTVL.

The genes are TRBV15 and TRBJ2-2; no definite D call. Trimming stripped 0 bases from V and 4 bases from J, with 9 bases between. This CDR3 comprises 15 residues. Germline loops: CDR1 LNHNV, CDR2 YYDKDF (reference sequence). The CDR3 DNA follows: TGTGCCACCAGCAGAGAGTCCCTTAGCACCGGGGAGCTGTTTTTT. This translates into CATSRESLSTGELFF.

The chain couples TRBV29-1 to TRBJ2-1, with a weak D call TRBD2 (6 bases). CDR1 SQVTM and CDR2 ANQGSEA come from the germline V gene. The V end lost 3 bases, the J end lost 5 bases, and 17 bases lay between the germline ends. The CDR3 covers 15 residues. As DNA, the CDR3 is TGCAGCGTTGATTTCCGGGAGAGGCCCCACAATGAGCAGTTCTTC. This codes for CSVDFRERPHNEQFF.

In DNA form, the CDR3 reads TGTGCCAGCGCTCAGATGGGGACCCAGTACTTC. Protein product: CASAQMGTQYF. The rearrangement joins TRBV6-5 to TRBJ2-5; D unclear. V was clipped by 8 bases and J by 7 bases, with 11 bases between them. The length of the CDR3 is 11 residues. Per germline, CDR1 MNHEY and CDR2 SVGAGI.

The sample holds many counts of this clonotype. This chain uses TRBV24-1 with TRBJ2-5; the D is unclear. This CDR3 is 16 amino acids long. Germline CDR1 and CDR2: KGHDR and SFDVKD. V lost 4 bases to trimming and J lost 1 base, with 15 bases between them. The CDR3 DNA follows: TGTGCCACCAGTGACCCTACCCGGAACATCCAAGAGACCCAGTACTTC. This sequence encodes CATSDPTRNIQETQYF.

This clonotype came up a few times. The rearrangement uses TRBV6-2 or TRBV6-3 and TRBJ2-7; D may correspond to TRBD1 or TRBD2 (5 bases each). The CDR3 loop spans 14 amino acids. Germline-derived CDR1 and CDR2 are MNHEY and SVGEGT. Trimming took 4 bases from V and 4 from J, leaving 14 bases between them. CDR3 region: CASSSTARGYEQYF. DNA for the CDR3: TGTGCCAGCAGTTCGACCGCGAGGGGTTACGAGCAGTACTTC.

The rearrangement links TRBV6-1 to TRBJ2-7; 8 nucleotides match TRBD2. The CDR3 spans 15 residues. Germline V gene sequence: CDR1 MNHNS, CDR2 SASEGT. With V trimmed by 6 bases and J by 2 bases, 9 bases remained unmatched. The CDR3 DNA follows: TGTGCCAGCAGCGACGGCACTAGCGGTACCTACGAGCAGTACTTC. Translated: CASSDGTSGTYEQYF.

This chain links TRBV4-3 with TRBJ2-7, with 8 nucleotides matching TRBD2. From germline, CDR1 is LGHNA and CDR2 YSLEER. This CDR3 has 15 residues. V lost 0 bases to trimming and J lost 6 bases; unmatched junction nucleotides: 7. The CDR3 loop reads CASSQEGISGSEQYF. In DNA, the CDR3 is TGCGCCAGCAGCCAAGAGGGAATCAGCGGGAGCGAGCAGTACTTC.

This clonotype appeared many times. The rearrangement joins TRBV28 to TRBJ1-1; 7 positions match TRBD1. The CDR3 has 15 residues. The V and J ends lost 4 bases and 5 bases, in that order; junction bases with no gene match: 10. Germline V gene data show CDR1 as MDHEN and CDR2 as SYDVKM. CDR3 coding DNA: TGTGCCAGCAGTTCACGAAACAGGGGTGGAACTGAAGCTTTCTTT. This translates into CASSSRNRGGTEAFF.

This clonotype was picked up many times. The chain recombines TRBV4-1 with TRBJ2-5; D gene unclear. The V end lost 3 bases, the J end lost 2 bases, and 7 bases lay between the germline ends. Looked up from germline, CDR1 is MGHRA and CDR2 is YSYEKL. This CDR3 comprises 13 residues. The CDR3 sequence: CASSQRTQETQYF. CDR3 coding DNA: TGCGCCAGCAGCCAGAGAACTCAAGAGACCCAGTACTTC.

The chain uses TRBV20-1 and TRBJ2-5, with 12 bases aligning to TRBD2. The CDR3 loop spans 15 amino acids. J lost 1 base, V lost 3 bases, and 3 bases had no gene match. Germline V gene sequence: CDR1 DFQATT, CDR2 SNEGSKA (reference sequence). The chain's CDR3 is CSASPSGRVQETQYF. The CDR3, as DNA: TGCAGTGCTAGCCCTAGCGGGAGGGTCCAAGAGACCCAGTACTTC.

In its sample, this clonotype was seen a few times. The J gene is TRBJ2-6, the V gene TRBV10-3; tentatively, D is TRBD1 (7 bases). Trimming removed 7 bases at V and 3 bases at J, with 16 bases between. The germline gives CDR1 ENHRY, CDR2 SYGVKD. This CDR3 has 16 residues. The DNA of the CDR3 is TGTGCCATCACCTCACAGGGGCGGGATGGGGCCAACGTCCTGACTTTC. Encoded protein: CAITSQGRDGANVLTF.

This clonotype has more than one count but fewer than ten. The chain combines TRBV4-3 with TRBJ2-3; 9 bases align to TRBD2. Per the germline V gene, CDR1 is LGHNA and CDR2 is YSLEER. Trimming removed 1 base from V and 2 bases from J; junction bases left unmatched: 4. The CDR3 consists of 16 residues. CDR3 in amino acids: CASSQGAGGTTDTQYF. DNA for the CDR3: TGCGCCAGCAGCCAAGGTGCGGGAGGGACCACAGATACGCAGTATTTT.

This clonotype occurred a few times. V usage is TRBV10-3 and J usage is TRBJ2-6; 10 bases align to TRBD1. The CDR3 length is 18 residues. Looked up from germline, CDR1 is ENHRY and CDR2 is SYGVKD. With 7 bases clipped from V and 3 bases from J, the junction kept 12 bases outside the gene matches. CDR3 sequence reads: CAITQGQGELGGANVLTF. The CDR3 DNA is TGTGCCATCACTCAAGGACAGGGGGAGTTAGGTGGGGCCAACGTCCTGACTTTC.

The chain recombines TRBV6-2 or TRBV6-3 with TRBJ1-4, with no clear D. The CDR3 has 12 residues. V was shortened by 4 bases and J by 10 bases, with 10 bases between the two germline ends. From germline, CDR1 is MNHEY and CDR2 SVGEGT. In DNA, the CDR3 is TGTGCCAGCAGTTCCCGTGGTGGAAAACTGTTTTTT. It specifies CASSSRGGKLFF.

This clonotype has just a few counts. V usage is TRBV20-1 and J usage is TRBJ2-3; D is undetermined. Germline V gives CDR1 DFQATT, CDR2 SNEGSKA (reference sequence). With 7 bases removed from V and 3 bases from J, the gap between germline ends came to 11 bases. CDR3 length: 12 residues. CDR3 nucleotides: TGCAGTGTGTTACGCCCAACAGATACGCAGTATTTT. Translation: CSVLRPTDTQYF.

This clonotype came up a few times. The chain couples TRBV5-1 to TRBJ2-3; 11 nucleotides line up with TRBD2. The CDR3 has 18 amino acids. The junction had 6 bases not matched to a gene; V was cut back by 0 bases and J by 0 bases. Germline CDR1 and CDR2: SGHRS and YFSETQ. CDR3 region: CASSLGLAGPTSTDTQYF. As DNA, the CDR3 is TGCGCCAGCAGCTTGGGACTAGCGGGACCCACTAGCACAGATACGCAGTATTTT.

This chain joins TRBV7-9 and TRBJ2-7; D might be TRBD1 or TRBD2, each matching 6 bases. Per germline, CDR1 SEHNR and CDR2 FQNEAQ (reference sequence). V lost 6 bases and J 2 bases, leaving 20 bases between the germline ends. The CDR3 runs to 16 residues. CDR3: CASRPSGAQGAYEQYF. For the CDR3, the DNA is TGTGCCAGCAGACCCTCGGGGGCTCAAGGGGCCTACGAGCAGTACTTC.

The chain employs TRBV12-3 or TRBV12-4 and TRBJ1-5; 7 nucleotides agree with TRBD1. After removal of 3 bases from V and 5 bases from J, the junction contained 4 bases not matched to a gene. This CDR3 is 14 amino acids long. The CDR3 protein is CASSFMDRYQPQHF. For the CDR3, the DNA is TGTGCCAGCAGTTTCATGGACAGGTATCAGCCCCAGCATTTT.

V usage is TRBV9 and J usage is TRBJ1-1; maybe TRBD1 (5 bases). The CDR3 runs 14 residues. The germline V gene encodes CDR1 SGDLS and CDR2 YYNGEE. The V gene lost 4 bases and the J gene lost 5 bases, with 15 bases spanning the gap. The CDR3 region has the DNA TGTGCCAGCAGCCGTGCGGACACATGGACTGAAGCTTTCTTT. Translating gives CASSRADTWTEAFF.